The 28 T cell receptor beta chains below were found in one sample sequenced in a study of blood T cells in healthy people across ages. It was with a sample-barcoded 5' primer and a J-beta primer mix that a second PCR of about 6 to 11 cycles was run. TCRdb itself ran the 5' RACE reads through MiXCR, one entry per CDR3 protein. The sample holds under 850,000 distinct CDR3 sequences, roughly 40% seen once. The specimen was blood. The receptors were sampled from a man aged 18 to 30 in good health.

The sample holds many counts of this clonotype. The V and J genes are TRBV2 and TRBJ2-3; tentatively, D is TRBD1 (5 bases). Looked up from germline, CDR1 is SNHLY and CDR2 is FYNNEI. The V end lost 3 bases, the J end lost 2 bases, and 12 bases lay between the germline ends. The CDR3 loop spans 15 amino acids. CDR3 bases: TGTGCCAGCAGTGAGTGGGGCGGAGCCACAGATACGCAGTATTTT. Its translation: CASSEWGGATDTQYF.

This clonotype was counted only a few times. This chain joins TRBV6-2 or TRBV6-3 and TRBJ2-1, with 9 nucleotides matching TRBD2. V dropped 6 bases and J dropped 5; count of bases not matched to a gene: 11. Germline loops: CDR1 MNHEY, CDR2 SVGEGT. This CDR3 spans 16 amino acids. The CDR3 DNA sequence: TGTGCCAGCAGCTCCCGGCGGGGGGGCCGAAACAATGAGCAGTTCTTC. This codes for CASSSRRGGRNNEQFF.

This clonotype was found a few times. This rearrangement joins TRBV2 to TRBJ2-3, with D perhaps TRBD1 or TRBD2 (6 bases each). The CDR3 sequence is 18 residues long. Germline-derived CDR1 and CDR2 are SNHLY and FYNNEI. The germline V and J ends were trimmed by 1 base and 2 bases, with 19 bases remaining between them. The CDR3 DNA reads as TGTGCCAGCAGTGAAGAAGGGGGTTCGGGACTTCACACAGATACGCAGTATTTT. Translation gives CASSEEGGSGLHTDTQYF.

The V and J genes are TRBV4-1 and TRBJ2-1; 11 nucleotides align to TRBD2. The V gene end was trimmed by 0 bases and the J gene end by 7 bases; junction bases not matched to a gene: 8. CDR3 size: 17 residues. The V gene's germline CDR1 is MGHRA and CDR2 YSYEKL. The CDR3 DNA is TGCGCCAGCAGCCAAGATCAACTAGCGGGGGCCATTAATGAGCAGTTCTTC. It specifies CASSQDQLAGAINEQFF.

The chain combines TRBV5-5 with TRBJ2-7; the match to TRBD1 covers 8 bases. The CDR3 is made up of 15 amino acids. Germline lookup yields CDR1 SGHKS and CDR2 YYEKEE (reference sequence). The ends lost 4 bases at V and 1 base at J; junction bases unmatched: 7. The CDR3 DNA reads TGTGCCAGCAGCGACCCGGGACAGGCGTCCTACGAGCAGTACTTC. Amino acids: CASSDPGQASYEQYF.

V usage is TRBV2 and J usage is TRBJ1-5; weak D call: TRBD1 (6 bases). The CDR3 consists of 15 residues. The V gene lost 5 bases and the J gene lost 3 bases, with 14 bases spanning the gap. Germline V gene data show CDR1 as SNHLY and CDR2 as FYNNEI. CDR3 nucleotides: TGTGCCAGCAGTACAACAGGGTCTTCCAATCAGCCCCAGCATTTT. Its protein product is CASSTTGSSNQPQHF.

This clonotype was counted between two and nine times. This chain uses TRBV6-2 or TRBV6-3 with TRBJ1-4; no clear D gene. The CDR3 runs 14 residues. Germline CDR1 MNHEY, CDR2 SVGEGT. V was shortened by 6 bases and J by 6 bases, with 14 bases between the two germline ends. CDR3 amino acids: CASSLPEPDEKLFF. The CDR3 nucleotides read TGTGCCAGCAGCCTCCCGGAGCCTGATGAAAAACTGTTTTTT.

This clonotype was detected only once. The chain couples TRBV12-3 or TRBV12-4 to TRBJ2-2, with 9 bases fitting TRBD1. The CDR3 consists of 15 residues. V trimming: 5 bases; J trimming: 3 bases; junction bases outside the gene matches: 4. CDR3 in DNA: TGTGCCAGCAGTGTGGACAGGGGCTACACCGGGGAGCTGTTTTTT. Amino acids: CASSVDRGYTGELFF.

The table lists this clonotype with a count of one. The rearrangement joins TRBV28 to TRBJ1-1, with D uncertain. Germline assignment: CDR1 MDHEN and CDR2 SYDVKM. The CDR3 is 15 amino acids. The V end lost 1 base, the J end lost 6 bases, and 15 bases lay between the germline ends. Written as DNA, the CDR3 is TGTGCCAGCAGTTTATTGATGACGGGTCGGGCTGAAGCTTTCTTT. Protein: CASSLLMTGRAEAFF.

CDR3 sequence reads: CAISEGKGVYGYTF. As DNA, the CDR3 is TGTGCCATCAGTGAGGGCAAAGGGGTCTATGGCTACACCTTC. The gene calls are TRBV10-3 and TRBJ1-2; tentative D call: TRBD1 (5 bases). V was trimmed by 2 bases and J by 4 bases, leaving 11 bases between them. The germline V gene encodes CDR1 ENHRY and CDR2 SYGVKD. This CDR3 region has 14 residues.

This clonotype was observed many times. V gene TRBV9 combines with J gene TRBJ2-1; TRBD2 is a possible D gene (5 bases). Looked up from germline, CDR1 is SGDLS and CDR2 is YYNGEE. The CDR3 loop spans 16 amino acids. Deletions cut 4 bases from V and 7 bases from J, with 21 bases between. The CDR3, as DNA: TGTGCCAGCAGCCCCCGTAGAGGGTCCCACACGAATGAGCAGTTCTTC. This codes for CASSPRRGSHTNEQFF.

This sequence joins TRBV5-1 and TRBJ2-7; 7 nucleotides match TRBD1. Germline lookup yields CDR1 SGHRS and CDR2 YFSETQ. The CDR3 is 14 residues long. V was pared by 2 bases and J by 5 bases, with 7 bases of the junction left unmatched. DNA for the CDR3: TGCGCCAGCAGCTTCACCGGGACAGCGGACGAGCAGTACTTC. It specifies CASSFTGTADEQYF.

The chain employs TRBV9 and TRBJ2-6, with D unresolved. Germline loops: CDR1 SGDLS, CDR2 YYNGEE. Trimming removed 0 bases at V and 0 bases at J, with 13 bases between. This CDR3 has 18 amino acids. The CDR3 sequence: CASSVAIAESSGANVLTF. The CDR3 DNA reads TGTGCCAGCAGCGTAGCTATTGCCGAGAGCTCTGGGGCCAACGTCCTGACTTTC.

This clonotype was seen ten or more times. CDR3 protein: CASTLGVNGYTF. The DNA of the CDR3 is TGTGCCAGCACTCTTGGGGTCAATGGCTACACCTTC. This sequence joins TRBV12-3 or TRBV12-4 and TRBJ1-2; D is ambiguous. V was clipped by 7 bases and J by 6 bases, with 12 bases between them. The CDR3 spans 12 residues.

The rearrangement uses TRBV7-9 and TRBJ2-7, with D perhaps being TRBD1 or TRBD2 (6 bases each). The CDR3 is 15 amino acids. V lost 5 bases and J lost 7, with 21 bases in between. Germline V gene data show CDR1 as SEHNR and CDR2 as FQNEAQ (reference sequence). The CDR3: CASSVGGLGVREQYF. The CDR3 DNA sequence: TGTGCCAGCAGCGTAGGGGGGTTGGGAGTACGTGAGCAGTACTTC.

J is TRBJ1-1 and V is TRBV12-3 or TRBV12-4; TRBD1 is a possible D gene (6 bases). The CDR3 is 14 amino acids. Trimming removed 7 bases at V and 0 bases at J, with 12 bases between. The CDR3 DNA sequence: TGTGCCAGCACCCCGAGGGGGATGAACACTGAAGCTTTCTTT. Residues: CASTPRGMNTEAFF.

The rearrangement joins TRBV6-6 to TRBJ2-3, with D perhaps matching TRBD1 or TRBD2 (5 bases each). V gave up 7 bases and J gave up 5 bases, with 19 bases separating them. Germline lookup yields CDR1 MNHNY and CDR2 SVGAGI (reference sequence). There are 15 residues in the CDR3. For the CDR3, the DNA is TGTGCCAGCAATACCGGGACCCACCGCCAAGATACGCAGTATTTT. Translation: CASNTGTHRQDTQYF.

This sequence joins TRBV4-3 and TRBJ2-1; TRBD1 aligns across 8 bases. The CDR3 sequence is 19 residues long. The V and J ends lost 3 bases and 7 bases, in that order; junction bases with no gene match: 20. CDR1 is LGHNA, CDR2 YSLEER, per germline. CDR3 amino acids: CASSHLKGADRGRGNEQFF. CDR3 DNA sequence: TGCGCCAGCAGCCACCTCAAGGGGGCCGACAGGGGAAGGGGTAATGAGCAGTTCTTC.

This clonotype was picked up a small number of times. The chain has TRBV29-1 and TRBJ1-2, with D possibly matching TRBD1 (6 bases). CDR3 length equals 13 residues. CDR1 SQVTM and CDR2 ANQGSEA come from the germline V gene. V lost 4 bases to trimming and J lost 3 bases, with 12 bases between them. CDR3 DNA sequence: TGCAGCGTTGGGAACAAGGGGGACTATGGCTACACCTTC. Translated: CSVGNKGDYGYTF.

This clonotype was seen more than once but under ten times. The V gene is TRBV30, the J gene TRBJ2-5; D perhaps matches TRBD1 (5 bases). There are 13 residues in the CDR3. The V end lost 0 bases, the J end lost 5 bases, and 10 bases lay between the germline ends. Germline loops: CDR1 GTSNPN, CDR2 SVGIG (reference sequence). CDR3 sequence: CAWSVGAPETQYF. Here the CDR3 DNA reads TGTGCCTGGAGTGTAGGGGCTCCGGAGACCCAGTACTTC.

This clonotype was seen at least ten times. This CDR3 is CASSLRESTEAFF. In DNA form, the CDR3 reads TGTGCCAGCAGTTTACGTGAGAGCACTGAAGCTTTCTTT. The V gene is TRBV12-3 or TRBV12-4, the J gene TRBJ1-1; no firm D call. CDR3 size: 13 residues. V was cut by 2 bases and J by 4 bases, with 8 bases left in between.

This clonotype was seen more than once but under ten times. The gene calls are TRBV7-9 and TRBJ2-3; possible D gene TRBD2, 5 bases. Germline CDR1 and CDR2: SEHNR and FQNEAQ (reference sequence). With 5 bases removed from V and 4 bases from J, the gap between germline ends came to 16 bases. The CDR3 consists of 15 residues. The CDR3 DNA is TGTGCCAGCAGCAAACTTCGGGCGGGCGCAGATACGCAGTATTTT. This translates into CASSKLRAGADTQYF. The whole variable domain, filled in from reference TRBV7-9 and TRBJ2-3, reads DTGVSQNPRHKITKRGQNVTFRCDPISEHNRLYWYRQTLGQGPEFLTYFQNEAQLEKSRLLSDRFSAERPKGSFSTLEIQRTEQGDSAMYLCASSKLRAGADTQYFGPGTRLTVL.

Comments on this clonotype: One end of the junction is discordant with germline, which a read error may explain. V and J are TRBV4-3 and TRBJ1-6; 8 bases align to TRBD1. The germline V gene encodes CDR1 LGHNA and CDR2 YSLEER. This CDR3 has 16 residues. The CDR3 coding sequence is TGCGCCGGCAGCCAACGACAGGGGTCCTATAATTCACCCCTCCACTTT. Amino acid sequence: CAGSQRQGSYNSPLHF.

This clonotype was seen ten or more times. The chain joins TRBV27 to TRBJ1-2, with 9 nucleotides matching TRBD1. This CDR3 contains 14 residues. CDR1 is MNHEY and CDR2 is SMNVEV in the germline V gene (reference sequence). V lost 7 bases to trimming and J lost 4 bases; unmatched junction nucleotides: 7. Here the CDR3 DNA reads TGTGCCAGCACCCACGGGACAGGGAGCTATGGCTACACCTTC. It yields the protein CASTHGTGSYGYTF.

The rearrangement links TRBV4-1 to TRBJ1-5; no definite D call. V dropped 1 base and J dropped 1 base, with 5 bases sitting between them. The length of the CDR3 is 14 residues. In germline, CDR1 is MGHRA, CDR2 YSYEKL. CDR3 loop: CASSQVGSNQPQHF. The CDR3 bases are TGCGCCAGCAGCCAAGTCGGGAGCAATCAGCCCCAGCATTTT.

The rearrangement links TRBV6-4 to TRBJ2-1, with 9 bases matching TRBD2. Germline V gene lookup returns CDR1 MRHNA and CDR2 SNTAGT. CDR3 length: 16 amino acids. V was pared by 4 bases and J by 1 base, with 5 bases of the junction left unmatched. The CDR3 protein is CASSGRAGGSYNEQFF. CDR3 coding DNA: TGTGCCAGCAGTGGTAGGGCGGGAGGGTCCTACAATGAGCAGTTCTTC.

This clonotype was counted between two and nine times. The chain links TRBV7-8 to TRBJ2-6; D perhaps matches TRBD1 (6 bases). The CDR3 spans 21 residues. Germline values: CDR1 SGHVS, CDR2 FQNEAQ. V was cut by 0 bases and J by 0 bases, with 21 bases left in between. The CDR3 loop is CASSLAPGALLYGSGANVLTF. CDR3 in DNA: TGTGCCAGCAGCTTAGCACCAGGGGCCCTTCTCTACGGCTCTGGGGCCAACGTCCTGACTTTC.

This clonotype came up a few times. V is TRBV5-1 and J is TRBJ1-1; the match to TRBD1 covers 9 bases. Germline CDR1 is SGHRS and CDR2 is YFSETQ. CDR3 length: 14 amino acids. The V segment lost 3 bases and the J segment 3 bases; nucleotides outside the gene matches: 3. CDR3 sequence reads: CASSSRQGDTEAFF. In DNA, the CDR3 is TGCGCCAGCAGCTCCCGACAGGGGGACACTGAAGCTTTCTTT.